The subject of this entry is one T cell receptor (beta chain). These data come from a study of blood T cell repertoires in COVID-19. Assay: immunoSEQ multiplex PCR; the TCRdb copy retains only in-frame clones and omits some. Among 100,000 to 150,000 clones, roughly 88% were seen once, and the ten largest hold about 8%. Looked up from germline, CDR1 is LNHNV and CDR2 is YYDKDF (reference sequence). The CDR3 spans 17 residues. With 3 bases removed from V and 6 bases from J, the gap between germline ends came to 20 bases. The rearrangement links TRBV15 to TRBJ1-4, with D maybe TRBD1 (6 bases). Material: peripheral blood. The clonotype originates from a man aged 45 to 65 with acute or convalescent COVID-19. CDR3 sequence reads: CATSREIAGAKDEKLFF. The DNA for the CDR3 is TGTGCCACCAGCAGGGAGATCGCAGGGGCCAAGGATGAAAAACTGTTTTTT.